These 29 T cell receptor beta chains were sequenced from one sample in a study of T cells in Graves' hyperthyroidism and ophthalmopathy. TCR beta CDR3 sequences were amplified from RNA transcripts. An initial round of RT-PCR targeting the TCR CDR3 relied on the HTBI primer set. Via MiXCR, TCRdb re-called the multiplex PCR reads, giving one row per CDR3 protein. The sample gives 410,000 or so distinct CDR3 sequences, around 15% of which show up once; 13% is in the top ten. Material for sequencing was blood. The receptors were sampled from a man aged 18 to 29 with Graves' ophthalmopathy.

This clonotype was picked up many times. J is TRBJ1-1 and V is TRBV12-3 or TRBV12-4; D is undetermined. V dropped 5 bases and J dropped 0 bases, with 16 bases sitting between them. This CDR3 comprises 16 residues. The CDR3 region is CASSPSRRLMNTEAFF. The DNA of the CDR3 is TGTGCCAGCAGTCCCTCTCGAAGGCTGATGAACACTGAAGCTTTCTTT.

This clonotype occurred many times. V gene TRBV6-5 combines with J gene TRBJ1-1; tentative D call: TRBD1 (5 bases). Deletions cut 0 bases from V and 5 bases from J, with 10 bases between. The germline gives CDR1 MNHEY, CDR2 SVGAGI. This CDR3 comprises 14 residues. The CDR3 sequence is CASSYSTRGTEAFF. The CDR3 DNA is TGTGCCAGCAGTTACTCGACGAGGGGAACTGAAGCTTTCTTT.

This clonotype was detected a few times. The chain recombines TRBV19 with TRBJ1-6; D gene ambiguous. Trimming took off 4 bases at V and 8 bases at J, with 12 bases between the two ends. CDR1 and CDR2 (germline): LNHDA, SQIVND (reference sequence). The CDR3 contains 14 residues. The CDR3 nucleotides read TGTGCCAGTAGTACCTATCCTGGGGATTCACCCCTCCACTTT. Protein product: CASSTYPGDSPLHF.

This clonotype occurred many times. The chain has TRBV6-1 and TRBJ2-1; D is possibly TRBD2 (6 bases). The germline CDR1 and CDR2 sequences are MNHNS and SASEGT. The CDR3 runs 15 residues. Trimming shortened V by 5 bases and J by 6 bases, and 17 bases separated the two germline ends. The CDR3 nucleotides are TGTGCCAGCAGTCCCTTGCGGGGACCCTTCAATGAGCAGTTCTTC. Amino acids: CASSPLRGPFNEQFF.

This clonotype has at least ten counts. The gene calls are TRBV3-1 and TRBJ1-5, with D unresolved. Germline CDR1 and CDR2: LGHDT and YNNKEL (reference sequence). With 0 bases removed from V and 6 bases from J, the gap between germline ends came to 9 bases. The CDR3 covers 14 residues. CDR3 in amino acids: CASSQDLRIQPQHF. As DNA, the CDR3 is TGTGCCAGCAGCCAAGATCTGAGGATTCAGCCCCAGCATTTT.

This chain connects TRBV3-1 to TRBJ2-7; no definite D call. Looked up from germline, CDR1 is LGHDT and CDR2 is YNNKEL (reference sequence). Trimming left V 3 bases short and J 2 bases short, with 11 bases between. This CDR3 comprises 14 residues. CDR3 in DNA: TGTGCCAGCAGCCAGGGTGTAATCCCCTACGAGCAGTACTTC. Translated, it gives CASSQGVIPYEQYF.

In its sample, this clonotype was seen a few times. The chain employs TRBV10-3 and TRBJ1-1; possible D gene TRBD1, 5 bases. The germline V gene has CDR1 ENHRY and CDR2 SYGVKD. The CDR3 extends over 17 amino acids. The V gene lost 2 bases and the J gene lost 0 bases, with 16 bases spanning the gap. The CDR3 DNA sequence: TGTGCCATCAGTGAGCGAAGTGGCGGGGGGATGAACACTGAAGCTTTCTTT. Protein sequence: CAISERSGGGMNTEAFF.

This clonotype was recorded at least ten times. This chain joins TRBV12-3 or TRBV12-4 and TRBJ2-1; no firm D call. V was pared by 1 base and J by 2 bases, with 6 bases between. The CDR3 contains 14 residues. In DNA form, the CDR3 reads TGTGCCAGCAGTTTAGGGTTGACCTACAATGAGCAGTTCTTC. This sequence encodes CASSLGLTYNEQFF.

This clonotype was recorded a few times. The V and J genes are TRBV7-9 and TRBJ1-4; D is unclear. V lost 10 bases and J lost 7, with 10 bases in between. This CDR3 contains 11 residues. Germline V gives CDR1 SEHNR, CDR2 FQNEAQ (reference sequence). The CDR3 spells CATQTVEKLFF. DNA for the CDR3: TGTGCCACCCAGACGGTTGAAAAACTGTTTTTT.

This clonotype was counted many times. V is TRBV12-3 or TRBV12-4 and J is TRBJ2-5; D perhaps matches TRBD1 (6 bases). The CDR3 is 16 residues long. V lost 5 bases and J 0 bases, leaving 16 bases between the germline ends. The CDR3 reads CASSAGTGIYQETQYF. The CDR3 DNA sequence: TGTGCCAGCAGTGCCGGCACAGGGATATACCAAGAGACCCAGTACTTC.

This clonotype was detected ten times or more. The gene calls are TRBV3-1 and TRBJ2-1; possibly TRBD1 or TRBD2 for D (6 bases each). Germline CDR1 LGHDT, CDR2 YNNKEL (reference sequence). V lost 4 bases, J lost 15 bases, and 13 bases lay in between. The CDR3 loop spans 11 amino acids. In DNA form, the CDR3 reads TGTGCCAGCAGCCTAAGGGGGGATCTGTTCTTC. Its protein product is CASSLRGDLFF.

This clonotype has ten or more counts. The chain has TRBV5-1 and TRBJ2-7; 11 positions agree with TRBD1. V was pared by 2 bases and J by 6 bases, with 4 bases of the junction left unmatched. Germline lookup yields CDR1 SGHRS and CDR2 YFSETQ. This CDR3 contains 14 residues. The CDR3 DNA sequence: TGCGCCAGCAGCTTCGGACAGGGGGCGCCCGAGCAGTACTTC. Its protein is CASSFGQGAPEQYF.

The chain combines TRBV5-1 with TRBJ2-7, with 9 bases fitting TRBD1. Germline V gene sequence: CDR1 SGHRS, CDR2 YFSETQ. V was pared by 2 bases and J by 1 base, with 4 bases of the junction left unmatched. The CDR3 sequence is 15 residues long. The CDR3 nucleotides read TGCGCCAGCAGCTTAACAGGGGGCTATTCCTACGAGCAGTACTTC. Residues: CASSLTGGYSYEQYF. The entire variable domain, with the rest obtained from reference TRBV5-1 and TRBJ2-7, is as follows: KAGVTQTPRYLIKTRGQQVTLSCSPISGHRSVSWYQQTPGQGLQFLFEYFSETQRNKGNFPGRFSGRQFSNSRSEMNVSTLELGDSALYLCASSLTGGYSYEQYFGPGTRLTVT.

This clonotype has at least ten counts. V gene TRBV7-9 combines with J gene TRBJ2-1; D call uncertain. The CDR3 consists of 13 residues. V was shortened by 1 base and J by 6 bases, with 7 bases between the two germline ends. Germline CDR1 and CDR2: SEHNR and FQNEAQ (reference sequence). Here the CDR3 DNA reads TGTGCCAGCAGCTTAGGGGCTGTCAATGAGCAGTTCTTC. Its protein product is CASSLGAVNEQFF.

This clonotype was seen at least ten times. The rearrangement links TRBV3-1 to TRBJ2-1; 9 bases agree with TRBD2. CDR3 length: 17 amino acids. Losses at the gene ends were 1 base for V and 4 bases for J; bases not matched to a gene: 8. Germline V gene lookup returns CDR1 LGHDT and CDR2 YNNKEL (reference sequence). This CDR3 reads CASSQVAGSGGYNEQFF. CDR3 nucleotides: TGTGCCAGCAGCCAAGTAGCCGGGAGCGGGGGGTACAATGAGCAGTTCTTC.

This clonotype was seen a handful of times. Mismatch with germline at one junction end may stem from a read error. V usage is TRBV27 and J usage is TRBJ2-7; D gene ambiguous. The germline V gene encodes CDR1 MNHEY and CDR2 SMNVEV (reference sequence). The CDR3 has 13 amino acids. The CDR3 is CASSLGSSYVQYF. In nucleotides, the CDR3 is TGTGCCAGCAGTTTAGGCAGCTCCTACGTGCAGTACTTC.

This clonotype has a count of ten or more. The chain is built from TRBV3-1 and TRBJ1-3; D remains unclear. The V end lost 0 bases, the J end lost 0 bases, and 6 bases lay between the germline ends. CDR1 and CDR2 (germline): LGHDT, YNNKEL (reference sequence). CDR3 length equals 15 residues. For the CDR3, the DNA is TGTGCCAGCAGCCAAGAGGGGATCTCTGGAAACACCATATATTTT. Its translation: CASSQEGISGNTIYF.

This clonotype was detected a few times. The chain is built from TRBV7-9 and TRBJ1-2, with 9 bases aligning to TRBD1. V dropped 5 bases and J dropped 6; count of bases not matched to a gene: 7. Germline loops: CDR1 SEHNR, CDR2 FQNEAQ (reference sequence). The CDR3 extends over 14 amino acids. CDR3 sequence: CASSPRTGENGYTF. The DNA for the CDR3 is TGTGCCAGCAGCCCAAGGACAGGGGAAAATGGCTACACCTTC.

The chain uses TRBV6-2 or TRBV6-3 and TRBJ2-6; D gene ambiguous. The CDR3 extends over 16 amino acids. Germline lookup yields CDR1 MNHEY and CDR2 SVGEGT. Trimming cost V 6 bases and J 0 bases, with 12 bases left between them. The CDR3 loop reads CASRPWTDSGANVLTF. The DNA of the CDR3 is TGTGCCAGCAGACCTTGGACGGACTCTGGGGCCAACGTCCTGACTTTC.

This chain connects TRBV20-1 to TRBJ2-7; D gene ambiguous. The V gene's germline CDR1 is DFQATT and CDR2 SNEGSKA (reference sequence). This CDR3 has 10 residues. Trimming shortened V by 4 bases and J by 5 bases, and 6 bases separated the two germline ends. The CDR3 nucleotides are TGCAGTGCTAATGGGGACGAGCAGTACTTC. The encoded protein is CSANGDEQYF.

CDR3 region: CAWSWSGPPDTQYF. The CDR3 nucleotides are TGTGCCTGGAGTTGGTCAGGGCCTCCAGATACGCAGTATTTT. The chain joins TRBV30 to TRBJ2-3; TRBD1 is a possible D gene (5 bases). CDR1 GTSNPN and CDR2 SVGIG come from the germline V gene (reference sequence). The CDR3 is 14 amino acids. V lost 2 bases and J lost 4, with 13 bases in between.

This clonotype showed up just a few times. The junction differs from germline at one of its ends, possibly a read error. The chain links TRBV20-1 to TRBJ1-2, with D perhaps matching TRBD1 (6 bases). Germline lookup yields CDR1 DFQATT and CDR2 SNEGSKA (reference sequence). The CDR3 is 13 amino acids. For the CDR3, the DNA is TGCAGTGCAAGAGGGGGGGGGTTCGATGGCTACACCTTC. Amino acids: CSARGGGFDGYTF.

This clonotype appeared many times. The chain joins TRBV2 to TRBJ2-3, with TRBD2 matching 7 bases. V dropped 5 bases and J dropped 2; count of bases not matched to a gene: 10. The CDR3 runs to 16 residues. Germline V gene sequence: CDR1 SNHLY, CDR2 FYNNEI. The CDR3 protein is CASSLSGRGNTDTQYF. The DNA of the CDR3 is TGTGCCAGCAGTCTCTCTGGGCGGGGGAACACAGATACGCAGTATTTT.

This clonotype was seen ten or more times. This rearrangement joins TRBV6-1 to TRBJ1-1; D gene ambiguous. CDR1 is MNHNS, CDR2 SASEGT, per germline. This CDR3 contains 11 residues. V gave up 9 bases and J gave up 4 bases, with 9 bases separating them. Here the CDR3 DNA reads TGTGCCAGGCGGTGGGGCACTGAAGCTTTCTTT. This translates into CARRWGTEAFF.

V usage is TRBV7-3 and J usage is TRBJ1-2, with 8 bases matching TRBD1. The CDR3 sequence is 13 residues long. Germline V lookup: CDR1 SGHTA, CDR2 FQGTGA. With V trimmed by 6 bases and J by 7 bases, 7 bases remained unmatched. The CDR3 coding sequence is TGTGCCAGCAGGTCGGACAGGGATAGTGGCTACACCTTC. It yields the protein CASRSDRDSGYTF. The whole variable domain, filled in from reference TRBV7-3 and TRBJ1-2, reads GAGVSQTPSNKVTEKGKYVELRCDPISGHTALYWYRQSLGQGPEFLIYFQGTGAADDSGLPNDRFFAVRPEGSVSTLKIQRTERGDSAVYLCASRSDRDSGYTFGSGTRLTVV.

This clonotype showed up just a few times. The V call is TRBV7-9, the J call TRBJ2-2; a possible D gene is TRBD1 (6 bases). The CDR3 extends over 13 amino acids. CDR1 is SEHNR, CDR2 FQNEAQ, per germline (reference sequence). Trimming removed 5 bases at V and 6 bases at J, with 10 bases between. The chain's CDR3 is CASSKDSPGELFF. DNA of the CDR3: TGTGCCAGCAGCAAGGACAGCCCCGGGGAGCTGTTTTTT.

As to this clonotype: A much larger clone is a single base away; this may be a read error. The V call is TRBV4-1, the J call TRBJ2-1; D not certain. The CDR3 is 14 residues long. Germline CDR1 and CDR2: MGHRA and YSYEKL. Trimming stripped 1 base from V and 6 bases from J, with 10 bases between. CDR3 sequence reads: CASSQVAPGNEQFF. The CDR3 DNA sequence: TGCGCCAGCAGCCAAGTAGCCCCCGGCAATGAGCAGTTCTTC.

This clonotype was counted many times. The DNA for the CDR3 is TGTGCCAGCAGCGAGACTAACCAAGAGACCCAGTACTTC. It codes for CASSETNQETQYF. J is TRBJ2-5 and V is TRBV2; tentatively, D is TRBD2 (5 bases). Per germline, CDR1 SNHLY and CDR2 FYNNEI. The CDR3 contains 13 residues. V was shortened by 6 bases and J by 0 bases, with 8 bases between the two germline ends. Variable domain in full (rest from reference TRBV2 and TRBJ2-5): EPEVTQTPSHQVTQMGQEVILRCVPISNHLYFYWYRQILGQKVEFLVSFYNNEISEKSEIFDDQFSVERPDGSNFTLKIRSTKLEDSAMYFCASSETNQETQYFGPGTRLLVL.

There are a few counts of this clonotype. The chain carries TRBV10-3 and TRBJ2-1, with TRBD1 as a possible D gene (6 bases). Germline values: CDR1 ENHRY, CDR2 SYGVKD. The ends were cut back, 6 bases at V and 0 bases at J, with 12 bases in the middle. The CDR3 length is 15 residues. The CDR3 nucleotides are TGTGCCATCAGGGAGGCGGACAGCTCCTACAATGAGCAGTTCTTC. Translated, it gives CAIREADSSYNEQFF.